This T cell receptor beta chain was captured in a study of beta chain features in type 1 diabetes (dated by TCRdb to about 2018). In terms of the full investigation: Mean age, gender distribution, total cell number and subset yield were not different between patients and healthy donors. A total of around 100 million sorted cells were examined across all samples, and RNA yield correlated strongly with the number of cells per subset. In the study, TCRB repertoires of sorted circulating CD4+ T cell subsets from recently diagnosed type 1 diabetes patients were compared with those of matched healthy donors. Whereas all 28 donors provided naive and central memory subsets, regulatory and stem cell-like memory subsets were isolated from just 8 patients and about eight healthy donors. The paper as a whole reports these results and caveats: Because cDNA was sequenced instead of genomic DNA, highly expressing activated cells could be over-represented, though the groups showed no difference in activation or CD3 levels. Only small numbers of individuals were included in the HLA sub-analyses, which left unresolved whether HLA type had any influence on TCRB rearrangement. In all four CD4+ subsets, TCRB CDR3 length was moderately but significantly shorter in type 1 diabetes patients. At VDJ recombination sites, patients with type 1 diabetes made fewer insertions and deleted more nucleotides, a pattern implying thymic rearrangement abnormalities. Naive, central memory and regulatory TCRB repertoires appeared more similar among patients than among healthy donors. Shorter templates might have been favored by PCR, but patient and control samples were amplified and corrected together, so both groups would have been affected equally by any skew.

The High Capacity cDNA Reverse Transcription Kit was used to reverse transcribe all of the isolated RNA, meaning that expressed TCRB transcripts were what got sequenced. Deep immunoSEQ sequencing was performed on naive, central memory and regulatory T cell samples, with an average of around 3.5 million total reads per sample. After sorted cells were lysed in RLT buffer, RNA was extracted with DNase-treated RNeasy Micro or Mini kits, with the choice depending on cell number. To prevent cross-contamination, each cell subset was processed individually, whereas patient and healthy donor samples were processed jointly. Using the immunoSEQ multiplex PCR, TCRB sequences were amplified from cDNA into 87-bp fragments spanning the CDR3 region. Amplicons were sequenced on the Illumina HiSeq platform. On the authors' methods: Synthetic template baselines were used to correct PCR bias computationally, reads within Hamming distance 2 were collapsed together, and singletons that could not be merged were discarded. Reads were aligned against IMGT to assign V, D and J genes, CDR3 length and insertions or deletions at six rearrangement sites. Clonotype counts were normalized to sorted cell number within each subset before computing true diversity and Gini coefficients with the tcR R package. The overlap coefficient, calculated on TCRB nucleotide sequences, was used to measure repertoire sharing. Out-of-frame TCRB sequences from naive cells were analyzed as a proxy for the pre-selection repertoire. TCRdb obtained this table from immuneACCESS and retained in-frame rearrangements with V and J assigned. These tables miss some clones; where compared with another copy, unresolved V genes account for less than half of the shortfall, and the remainder is unexplained. From that table come the V and J calls and clone size; the DNA was used to work out D and trimming. The sample data list around 250,000 clones, and around an eighth of these were observed just once. Approximately 0.015% of the sample comes from the top ten.

As for this clone: Its cognate antigen has yet to be identified. No much larger clone is present one base from it, and per-base qualities are unavailable.

Reading the germline V gene gives CDR1 SGHTA and CDR2 FQGTGA. The CDR3 has 14 amino acids, counting the end cysteine and phenylalanine. CDR3 DNA is the only sequence kept; it has 42 bases, read in frame from the first base. For this chain, trimming is 7 bases at the V end and 4 bases at the J end, and the number of junction bases without a gene match is 8. From each donor, a single peripheral blood sample of 95 to 150 mL on average was drawn into heparinised tubes. A BD FACSAria II and a panel including CD45RO, CCR7, CD25, CD127, CD95 and CD27 were used to sort naive, central memory, regulatory and stem cell-like memory CD4+ T cells. Purity was above 98% for every sorted population. PBMCs were separated immediately by Lymphoprep density gradient centrifugation and were stained directly, without being cultured. So that batch effects would be minimized, each experiment stained and sorted samples in pairs, pairing one healthy donor with one patient.

The V and J segments used are TRBV7-3 and TRBJ1-1; TRBD1 lines up with 8 middle nucleotides. The sample comprised naive CD4+ T cells from blood. The sample's cell subset or site label is to be understood as: true naive CD4+ T cells. The TCR originated in a man aged 30 to 45 with type 1 diabetes. The CDR3 reads CASKETGVSTEAFF. The sequenced DNA: TGTGCCAGCAAGGAGACAGGGGTAAGCACTGAAGCTTTCTTT.